This T cell receptor (beta chain) was found in a study of cytomegalovirus exposure and HLA in healthy donors. General study results and limits: The authors judged a highly shared variant cluster likely a sequencing artifact. Based on reports, TCR beta sequences accurately predicted HLA-A and HLA-B alleles for most subjects. Within an earlier analysis, most TCR beta V segments proved productive either about 90% or about 30% of the time. Cytomegalovirus association was listed for about 180 TCR beta chains.

The PCR had 60 Vbeta and 13 Jbeta primers. Sequenced by immunoSEQ multiplex PCR; TCRdb stores in-frame clones only, minus some. Of about 180,000 clones in the sample, 60% to 80% were seen once. This CDR3 has 14 residues. Trimming at V came to 1 base and at J to 5 bases, leaving 4 bases not matched to a gene. In germline, CDR1 is SGHNT, CDR2 YYREEE (reference sequence). Concerning this clone itself: Its cognate antigen is unknown.

V usage is TRBV5-4 and J usage is TRBJ2-5; the match to TRBD2 covers 8 bases. The source is a man aged 55 to 70 in good health and CMV-seronegative. Sequenced sample: PBMCs. The CDR3: CASSLSQRGETQYF. CDR3 coding DNA: TGTGCCAGCAGCTTGTCCCAGCGGGGGGAGACCCAGTACTTC.